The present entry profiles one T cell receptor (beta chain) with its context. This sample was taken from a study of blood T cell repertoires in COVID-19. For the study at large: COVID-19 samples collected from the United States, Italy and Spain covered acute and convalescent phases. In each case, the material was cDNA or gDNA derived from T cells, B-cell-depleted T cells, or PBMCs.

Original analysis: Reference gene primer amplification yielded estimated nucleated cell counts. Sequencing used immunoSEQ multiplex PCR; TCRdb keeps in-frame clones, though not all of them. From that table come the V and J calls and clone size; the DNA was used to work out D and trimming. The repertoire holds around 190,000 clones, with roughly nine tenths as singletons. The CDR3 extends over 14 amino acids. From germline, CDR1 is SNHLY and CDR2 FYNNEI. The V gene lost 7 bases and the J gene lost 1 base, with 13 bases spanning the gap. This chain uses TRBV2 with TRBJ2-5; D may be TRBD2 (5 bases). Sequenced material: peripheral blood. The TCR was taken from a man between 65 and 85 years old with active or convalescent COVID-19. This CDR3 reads CASTRTGFQETQYF. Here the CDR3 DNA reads TGTGCCAGCACCCGGACGGGATTCCAAGAGACCCAGTACTTC. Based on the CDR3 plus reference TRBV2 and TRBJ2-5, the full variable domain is EPEVTQTPSHQVTQMGQEVILRCVPISNHLYFYWYRQILGQKVEFLVSFYNNEISEKSEIFDDQFSVERPDGSNFTLKIRSTKLEDSAMYFCASTRTGFQETQYFGPGTRLLVL.